This TCR beta chain came from a study of long-term antiretroviral therapy in people with HIV. The study, taken as a whole, reports: The study found narrower CDR3 length ranges in HIV repertoires than in controls. Post-ART diversity increased but stayed below transplant donor controls.

V was trimmed by 2 bases and J by 0 bases, leaving 8 bases between them. Germline V gene data show CDR1 as SGDLS and CDR2 as YYNGEE. This CDR3 is built from 14 residues. The immunoSEQ assay was v3.0, run at survey level. TCRdb keeps only in-frame clones here, not all; method: immunoSEQ multiplex PCR. The table has around 35,000 clones, about 96% seen once. The study used samples holding roughly 1-10 million cryopreserved PBMC before DNA extraction. On this clone: Its antigen remains unknown.

Source: unsorted PBMCs, taken 6.9 years after starting antiretroviral therapy. The chain employs TRBV9 and TRBJ1-2, with D possibly TRBD1 on 5 matching bases. This receptor was obtained from a man aged 30 to 45 with HIV. The CDR3 DNA follows: TGTGCCAGCAGCGTCAGGGCGACTAACTATGGCTACACCTTC. Translated: CASSVRATNYGYTF. The full variable domain, with the rest looked up from reference TRBV9 and TRBJ1-2, is DSGVTQTPKHLITATGQRVTLRCSPRSGDLSVYWYQQSLDQGLQFLIQYYNGEERAKGNILERFSAQQFPDLHSELNLSSLELGDSALYFCASSVRATNYGYTFGSGTRLTVV.